Shown below are 26 T cell receptor beta chains from a single sample sequenced in a study of metastatic and nonmetastatic thyroid tumors. Among the patients, none had received any treatment before thyroid surgery. TCRdb re-called the PCR reads with MiXCR. The table lists tens of thousands of clones, about 15% of them singletons. The sample comprised blood. The receptor set was obtained from a female donor with papillary thyroid cancer or a benign thyroid nodule (not recorded which). Some clones in this sample may be carry-over from other donors' samples.

This clone was detected ten times or more. The chain is built from TRBV7-9 and TRBJ1-5; D gene ambiguous. The CDR3 consists of 14 residues. Trimming removed 4 bases from V and 2 bases from J, with 9 bases in between. Germline V gene data show CDR1 as SEHNR and CDR2 as FQNEAQ (reference sequence). Here the CDR3 reads CASSSGIGNQPQHF. The CDR3 DNA sequence: TGTGCCAGCAGCTCCGGGATCGGCAATCAGCCCCAGCATTTT. The full variable domain, in which reference TRBV7-9 and TRBJ1-5 provide the parts outside the CDR3, is DTGVSQNPRHKITKRGQNVTFRCDPISEHNRLYWYRQTLGQGPEFLTYFQNEAQLEKSRLLSDRFSAERPKGSFSTLEIQRTEQGDSAMYLCASSSGIGNQPQHFGDGTRLSIL.

This clone was recorded at least ten times. The chain joins TRBV6-1 to TRBJ1-1; 11 bases align to TRBD1. The CDR3 spans 15 residues. The ends lost 7 bases at V and 4 bases at J; junction bases unmatched: 8. Germline V CDR1 and CDR2: MNHNS, SASEGT. Here the CDR3 DNA reads TGTGCCAGCACCGAGACCGGGACAGGGGGCACTGAAGCTTTCTTT. Its translation is CASTETGTGGTEAFF.

The sample holds a few counts of this clone. The chain couples TRBV15 to TRBJ2-3, with no clear D. This CDR3 has 14 amino acids. Germline V gene data show CDR1 as LNHNV and CDR2 as YYDKDF (reference sequence). The V end lost 1 base, the J end lost 8 bases, and 13 bases lay between the germline ends. Here the CDR3 reads CATSRGSWPGTQYF. The CDR3 coding sequence is TGTGCCACCAGCAGAGGTAGTTGGCCCGGTACGCAGTATTTT. Together with reference TRBV15 and TRBJ2-3, the CDR3 gives the full variable domain: DAMVIQNPRYQVTQFGKPVTLSCSQTLNHNVMYWYQQKSSQAPKLLFHYYDKDFNNEADTPDNFQSRRPNTSFCFLDIRSPGLGDTAMYLCATSRGSWPGTQYFGPGTRLTVL.

This clone was observed a few times. The V gene is TRBV6-1, the J gene TRBJ2-7, with a tentative D call TRBD1 (6 bases). With 7 bases removed from V and 6 bases from J, the gap between germline ends came to 16 bases. Germline values: CDR1 MNHNS, CDR2 SASEGT. The CDR3 is 13 residues long. The CDR3 protein is CASISGTTSEQYF. The DNA of the CDR3 is TGTGCCAGCATTTCCGGGACAACGAGCGAGCAGTACTTC.

The V call is TRBV20-1, the J call TRBJ2-7; D call uncertain. The germline CDR1 and CDR2 sequences are DFQATT and SNEGSKA (reference sequence). The CDR3 runs to 13 residues. Trimming stripped 5 bases from V and 0 bases from J, with 11 bases between. CDR3 loop: CSASDRGSYEQYF. The CDR3 DNA reads as TGCAGTGCTTCGGACCGCGGCTCCTACGAGCAGTACTTC.

This clone was counted at least ten times. The chain links TRBV10-3 to TRBJ1-3, with D perhaps TRBD1 (6 bases). Germline CDR1 and CDR2: ENHRY and SYGVKD. The CDR3 is made up of 17 amino acids. V lost 0 bases and J 2 bases, leaving 14 bases between the germline ends. The chain's CDR3 is CAISESTGGGPGNTIYF. DNA of the CDR3: TGTGCCATCAGTGAGTCAACGGGGGGCGGCCCTGGAAACACCATATATTTT.

This sequence joins TRBV30 and TRBJ2-7; 7 bases agree with TRBD1. CDR3 length: 17 residues. Trimming took 3 bases from V and 4 from J; bases not matched to a gene: 18. The V gene's germline CDR1 is GTSNPN and CDR2 SVGIG (reference sequence). In DNA, the CDR3 is TGTGCCTGGAGCGCCCCTGGACAGGCGGAATTTTCATACGAGCAGTACTTC. Amino acid sequence: CAWSAPGQAEFSYEQYF.

Here the CDR3 DNA reads TGCGCCAGCAGCTTGGCGGGACAGTCCTATGGCTACACCTTC. This codes for CASSLAGQSYGYTF. The V and J genes are TRBV5-1 and TRBJ1-2, with 7 bases fitting TRBD1. V lost 0 bases to trimming and J lost 4 bases; unmatched junction nucleotides: 3. CDR3 size: 14 residues. Germline V lookup: CDR1 SGHRS, CDR2 YFSETQ.

The table lists this clone with many counts. V and J are TRBV27 and TRBJ1-2, with 8 bases identical to TRBD1. The junction had 7 bases not matched to a gene; V was cut back by 6 bases and J by 4 bases. Germline lookup yields CDR1 MNHEY and CDR2 SMNVEV (reference sequence). The CDR3 covers 14 residues. CDR3 loop: CASSPRQGTYGYTF. The CDR3 region has the DNA TGTGCCAGCAGCCCAAGACAGGGGACCTATGGCTACACCTTC.

This clone has ten or more counts. In nucleotides, the CDR3 is TGTGCCAGCACCTCCGGACTAGCGGGAGGTCTCGTCGAGACCCAGTACTTC. Protein: CASTSGLAGGLVETQYF. The chain joins TRBV12-3 or TRBV12-4 to TRBJ2-5, with 14 bases identical to TRBD2. CDR3 length equals 17 residues. V dropped 7 bases and J dropped 5; count of bases not matched to a gene: 12.

In its sample, this clone was seen many times. V and J are TRBV29-1 and TRBJ2-7; TRBD1 matches 7 bases. Germline V CDR1 and CDR2: SQVTM, ANQGSEA. This CDR3 is 12 amino acids long. The junction had 3 bases not matched to a gene; V was cut back by 5 bases and J by 2 bases. The CDR3 here is CSVRQGTYEQYF. The CDR3 nucleotides are TGCAGCGTTCGACAGGGTACCTACGAGCAGTACTTC.

This clone is classed as medium-sized. The chain links TRBV10-3 to TRBJ2-7; 11 positions match TRBD2. Trimming cost V 8 bases and J 7 bases; bases outside gene matches: 7. The CDR3 is 13 amino acids. Germline V lookup: CDR1 ENHRY, CDR2 SYGVKD. The CDR3 DNA follows: TGTGCCATCGGGGGGACTAGCGGAGATGAGCAGTACTTC. It codes for CAIGGTSGDEQYF.

This clone was seen ten or more times. The chain combines TRBV5-6 with TRBJ2-7; TRBD1 aligns across 7 bases. Germline V CDR1 and CDR2: SGHDT, YYEEEE. CDR3 length: 14 amino acids. V shed 4 bases and J 0 bases; nucleotides not matched to a gene: 4. This CDR3 reads CASSPTGDSYEQYF. As DNA, the CDR3 is TGTGCCAGCAGCCCAACAGGGGACTCCTACGAGCAGTACTTC. Combining the CDR3 with reference TRBV5-6 and TRBJ2-7 gives the whole variable domain DAGVTQSPTHLIKTRGQQVTLRCSPKSGHDTVSWYQQALGQGPQFIFQYYEEEERQRGNFPDRFSGHQFPNYSSELNVNALLLGDSALYLCASSPTGDSYEQYFGPGTRLTVT.

This clone was observed many times. The V gene is TRBV5-8, the J gene TRBJ1-5, with a possible D match to TRBD1 (5 bases). Germline values: CDR1 SGHTS, CDR2 YDEGEE. The CDR3 length is 15 residues. V lost 4 bases and J 2 bases, leaving 13 bases between the germline ends. The DNA for the CDR3 is TGTGCCAGCAGCCCGGGGGGACGGGGCAATCAGCCCCAGCATTTT. As protein: CASSPGGRGNQPQHF.

The chain carries TRBV28 and TRBJ2-7; TRBD1 might be the D (6 bases). Germline-derived CDR1 and CDR2 are MDHEN and SYDVKM. V was shortened by 3 bases and J by 0 bases, with 12 bases between the two germline ends. This CDR3 has 15 amino acids. The CDR3 loop reads CASSFYRDFSYEQYF. CDR3 nucleotide sequence: TGTGCCAGCAGTTTCTACAGGGATTTCTCCTACGAGCAGTACTTC.

Only a few counts were recorded for this clone. V usage is TRBV7-6 and J usage is TRBJ2-5; D is unclear. The V gene lost 0 bases and the J gene lost 2 bases, with 10 bases spanning the gap. This CDR3 comprises 15 residues. Germline V gene data show CDR1 as SGHVS and CDR2 as FNYEAQ. CDR3 in DNA: TGTGCCAGCAGCTTAGCATGGCTGGGTCAAGAGACCCAGTACTTC. The encoded protein is CASSLAWLGQETQYF.

This clone was found many times. The CDR3 loop reads CASSRYEADSSYNEQFF. The CDR3, as DNA: TGTGCCAGCAGCCGTTATGAAGCGGACAGCTCCTACAATGAGCAGTTCTTC. The rearrangement joins TRBV3-1 to TRBJ2-1, with D possibly TRBD1 on 6 matching bases. The V gene's germline CDR1 is LGHDT and CDR2 YNNKEL (reference sequence). The CDR3 has 17 amino acids. V lost 4 bases to trimming and J lost 0 bases, with 16 bases between them.

Ten or more counts support this clone. The chain employs TRBV28 and TRBJ1-5; a weak D match, TRBD1 (6 bases). The germline V gene has CDR1 MDHEN and CDR2 SYDVKM. Trimming cost V 6 bases and J 5 bases, with 11 bases left between them. The CDR3 spans 13 residues. The DNA of the CDR3 is TGTGCCAGCAGATTACAGGGACATCAGCCCCAGCATTTT. It specifies CASRLQGHQPQHF.

This chain connects TRBV6-6 to TRBJ1-1; no firm D call. The germline V gene has CDR1 MNHNY and CDR2 SVGAGI (reference sequence). This CDR3 has 15 residues. CDR3 sequence (DNA): TGTGTCGGCAGTTACTCCTTTTCTCAGAACACTGAAGCTTTCTTT. Translation gives CVGSYSFSQNTEAFF.

This clone was seen ten or more times. The chain joins TRBV5-1 to TRBJ2-1; the D gene is possibly TRBD1 (5 bases). The CDR3 totals 12 residues. V was shortened by 4 bases and J by 9 bases, with 11 bases between the two germline ends. Germline V CDR1 and CDR2: SGHRS, YFSETQ. The CDR3 here is CASSPRAGEQFF. The CDR3 DNA follows: TGCGCCAGCAGCCCCAGGGCCGGTGAGCAGTTCTTC. The variable domain in full, completed from reference TRBV5-1 and TRBJ2-1, reads KAGVTQTPRYLIKTRGQQVTLSCSPISGHRSVSWYQQTPGQGLQFLFEYFSETQRNKGNFPGRFSGRQFSNSRSEMNVSTLELGDSALYLCASSPRAGEQFFGPGTRLTVL.

The rearrangement joins TRBV11-2 to TRBJ2-3; 9 bases align to TRBD2. CDR1 and CDR2 (germline): SGHAT, FQNNGV. V was clipped by 6 bases and J by 1 base; unmatched bases: 5. This CDR3 is 15 amino acids long. CDR3 sequence reads: CASRFRTSGTDTQYF. CDR3 in DNA: TGTGCCAGCAGATTTAGGACTAGCGGCACAGATACGCAGTATTTT.

This clone was counted many times. The chain links TRBV28 to TRBJ2-1; a possible D gene is TRBD2 (6 bases). Germline V lookup: CDR1 MDHEN, CDR2 SYDVKM. The CDR3 length is 15 residues. Trimming removed 2 bases from V and 8 bases from J, with 16 bases in between. This CDR3 is CASSLGGAGKDEQFF. The CDR3, as DNA: TGTGCCAGCAGTTTAGGTGGGGCGGGAAAAGATGAGCAGTTCTTC.

This clone has at least ten counts. This may stem from a read error, because a much larger clone lies one nucleotide away. The sample holds other DNA sequences that translate to the same CDR3. The chain combines TRBV19 with TRBJ2-6; no definite D call. CDR3 length equals 14 residues. The germline V gene encodes CDR1 LNHDA and CDR2 SQIVND (reference sequence). The V and J ends lost 5 bases and 7 bases respectively, with 12 bases between them. CDR3 sequence (DNA): TGTGCCAGTAGTGAGCCCTATCCCGCCAACGTCCTGACTTTC. It translates to CASSEPYPANVLTF.

The chain employs TRBV5-5 and TRBJ1-1, with 11 bases identical to TRBD1. V trimming: 0 bases; J trimming: 5 bases; junction bases outside the gene matches: 3. The CDR3 consists of 15 residues. Looked up from germline, CDR1 is SGHKS and CDR2 is YYEKEE (reference sequence). This CDR3 is CASSLVGQGVTEAFF. CDR3 coding DNA: TGTGCCAGCAGCTTGGTGGGACAGGGGGTTACTGAAGCTTTCTTT.

As to this clone: This may stem from a read error, because a much larger clone lies one nucleotide away. V is TRBV7-6 and J is TRBJ2-5, with TRBD2 identical over 8 bases. The germline V gene encodes CDR1 SGHVS and CDR2 FNYEAQ. CDR3 size: 16 residues. CDR3 protein: CASILAPTSVGETQYF. DNA for the CDR3: TGTGCCAGCATCTTAGCCCCGACTAGCGTCGGAGAGACCCAGTACTTC.

This clone was seen at least ten times. The V call is TRBV7-3, the J call TRBJ1-6; 9 nucleotides align to TRBD1. The trim removed 0 bases at V and 10 bases at J, leaving 28 bases unmatched. This CDR3 spans 23 amino acids. Per the germline V gene, CDR1 is SGHTA and CDR2 is FQGTGA. As DNA, the CDR3 is TGTGCCAGCAGCTTAACGTTCAGGGGGGACAGGGATTTGGTCGCCGGTCCGGGGTCACCCCTCCACTTT. It translates to CASSLTFRGDRDLVAGPGSPLHF.